The 18 T cell receptor beta chains presented below share a single source sample, sequenced in a study of identical twins. TCRdb re-called the 5' RACE reads with MiXCR, one entry per CDR3 protein. There are about 340,000 distinct CDR3 sequences in the sample; 8.5% to 10% occur only once, and roughly 9% lies in the top ten. Sequencing was performed on naive T cells sorted from blood. These receptors were collected from a woman aged 45-60 years in good health.

The chain has TRBV15 and TRBJ2-3, with 8 bases fitting TRBD2. Losses at the gene ends were 1 base for V and 6 bases for J; bases not matched to a gene: 9. The CDR3 extends over 16 amino acids. Germline CDR1 LNHNV, CDR2 YYDKDF (reference sequence). Here the CDR3 DNA reads TGTGCCACCAGCAGAGTCGGATCGGGAGGGTTGGATACGCAGTATTTT. It yields the protein CATSRVGSGGLDTQYF.

This clonotype was detected ten times or more. This chain connects TRBV9 to TRBJ2-1, with D perhaps matching TRBD1 (5 bases). CDR3 length: 12 residues. The V end lost 0 bases, the J end lost 7 bases, and 5 bases lay between the germline ends. Germline CDR1 SGDLS, CDR2 YYNGEE. CDR3 DNA: TGTGCCAGCAGCGTAGAGGGGAATGAGCAGTTCTTC. Its translation: CASSVEGNEQFF.

The gene calls are TRBV7-8 and TRBJ2-7; D possibly corresponds to TRBD2 (6 bases). V lost 8 bases to trimming and J lost 1 base, with 15 bases between them. CDR1 SGHVS and CDR2 FQNEAQ come from the germline V gene. The CDR3 is made up of 14 amino acids. CDR3: CASSRREGSYEQYF. CDR3 DNA sequence: TGTGCCAGCTCGAGGAGGGAAGGTTCCTACGAGCAGTACTTC.

The J gene is TRBJ2-1, the V gene TRBV19; D is uncertain. The V end was cut by 2 bases, the J end by 2 bases, with 10 bases between. Germline-derived CDR1 and CDR2 are LNHDA and SQIVND (reference sequence). The CDR3 runs to 15 residues. CDR3 region: CASSITSPTYNEQFF. The CDR3 region has the DNA TGTGCCAGTAGTATAACATCCCCTACCTACAATGAGCAGTTCTTC. The whole variable domain, filled in from reference TRBV19 and TRBJ2-1, reads DGGITQSPKYLFRKEGQNVTLSCEQNLNHDAMYWYRQDPGQGLRLIYYSQIVNDFQKGDIAEGYSVSREKKESFPLTVTSAQKNPTAFYLCASSITSPTYNEQFFGPGTRLTVL.

This clonotype was observed a few times. The gene calls are TRBV10-3 and TRBJ2-5; D may be TRBD1 (6 bases). The V end lost 0 bases, the J end lost 0 bases, and 11 bases lay between the germline ends. The CDR3 length is 16 residues. Germline V gives CDR1 ENHRY, CDR2 SYGVKD. CDR3: CAISESGGQYQETQYF. CDR3 DNA: TGTGCCATCAGTGAGTCGGGCGGACAGTACCAAGAGACCCAGTACTTC.

This clonotype has more than one count but fewer than ten. CDR3 protein: CASSYSRSSGSAYEQYV. Here the CDR3 DNA reads TGTGCCAGCAGTTACTCGAGGTCTAGCGGGAGCGCCTACGAGCAGTACGTC. The V and J genes are TRBV6-2 or TRBV6-3 and TRBJ2-7; 10 bases align to TRBD2. The CDR3 has 17 residues. The germline V gene encodes CDR1 MNHEY and CDR2 SVGEGT. V trimming: 0 bases; J trimming: 2 bases; junction bases outside the gene matches: 7.

This clonotype was seen ten or more times. This chain connects TRBV29-1 to TRBJ2-5; TRBD1 aligns across 7 bases. J lost 3 bases, V lost 0 bases, and 1 base had no gene match. The CDR3 has 13 residues. The germline CDR1 and CDR2 sequences are SQVTM and ANQGSEA. CDR3 region: CSVEDQGEETQYF. The DNA for the CDR3 is TGCAGCGTTGAAGATCAGGGGGAAGAGACCCAGTACTTC.

This sequence joins TRBV19 and TRBJ1-4; 9 nucleotides align to TRBD1. Per germline, CDR1 LNHDA and CDR2 SQIVND (reference sequence). J gave up 4 bases and V 7 bases, and 1 base lay outside the gene matches. The CDR3 spans 13 residues. The DNA for the CDR3 is TGTGCCAGTAAGGGACAGGGTAATGAAAAACTGTTTTTT. Its translation is CASKGQGNEKLFF.

This clonotype was observed a few times. The V call is TRBV2, the J call TRBJ2-1; 10 bases align to TRBD1. Germline lookup yields CDR1 SNHLY and CDR2 FYNNEI. The CDR3 is 15 amino acids. The trim removed 4 bases at V and 2 bases at J, leaving 2 bases unmatched. The chain's CDR3 is CASSGDRGTYNEQFF. In nucleotides, the CDR3 is TGTGCCAGCAGTGGGGACAGGGGTACCTACAATGAGCAGTTCTTC. The full variable domain, completed using reference TRBV2 and TRBJ2-1, is EPEVTQTPSHQVTQMGQEVILRCVPISNHLYFYWYRQILGQKVEFLVSFYNNEISEKSEIFDDQFSVERPDGSNFTLKIRSTKLEDSAMYFCASSGDRGTYNEQFFGPGTRLTVL.

Many counts were recorded for this clonotype. This sequence joins TRBV20-1 and TRBJ2-3; 7 bases match TRBD1. This CDR3 comprises 15 residues. V dropped 5 bases and J dropped 7; count of bases not matched to a gene: 15. CDR1 DFQATT and CDR2 SNEGSKA come from the germline V gene (reference sequence). The DNA for the CDR3 is TGCAGTGCTCTAAACCGGGCCGAGGGGGCAAATACGCAGTATTTT. Translating gives CSALNRAEGANTQYF.

This clonotype turned up a few times. The chain combines TRBV4-1 with TRBJ1-2; 7 nucleotides align to TRBD1. CDR3 size: 13 residues. V gave up 8 bases and J gave up 0 bases; unmatched junction bases: 3. The V gene's germline CDR1 is MGHRA and CDR2 YSYEKL. CDR3 loop: CASRGQPNYGYTF. The CDR3 DNA follows: TGCGCCAGCCGGGGACAGCCTAACTATGGCTACACCTTC.

This clonotype was recorded at least ten times. The V gene is TRBV7-3, the J gene TRBJ1-2, with D unclear. From germline, CDR1 is SGHTA and CDR2 FQGTGA. Trimming cost V 7 bases and J 6 bases, with 18 bases left between them. The CDR3 sequence is 14 residues long. CDR3 residues: CASTQWNTVHGYTF. The CDR3 coding sequence is TGTGCCAGCACCCAATGGAATACGGTGCATGGCTACACCTTC.

This clonotype was observed at least ten times. Here the CDR3 reads CASSPPTSGSTPDTQYF. In DNA, the CDR3 is TGTGCCAGCTCACCACCGACTAGCGGGAGTACCCCAGATACGCAGTATTTT. V and J are TRBV18 and TRBJ2-3; 12 bases line up with TRBD2. This CDR3 contains 17 residues. Losses at the gene ends were 0 bases for V and 4 bases for J; bases not matched to a gene: 5. Germline V CDR1 and CDR2: KGHSH, LQKENI.

The chain links TRBV9 to TRBJ2-3; possible D gene TRBD1, 6 bases. Trimming removed 0 bases at V and 2 bases at J, with 16 bases between. The CDR3 extends over 17 amino acids. The germline gives CDR1 SGDLS, CDR2 YYNGEE. This CDR3 is CASSVAPDSWITDTQYF. The CDR3 DNA reads as TGTGCCAGCAGCGTAGCTCCGGACAGCTGGATCACAGATACGCAGTATTTT.

This clonotype came up a few times. The junction departs from the called germline gene at one end, perhaps through a read error. CDR3 amino acids: CSARDWPPWSIF. The CDR3 DNA follows: TGCAGTGCTAGGGACTGGCCTCCATGGTCAATTTTT. V is TRBV20-1 and J is TRBJ2-3; possibly TRBD2 for D (5 bases). The CDR3 contains 12 residues. The germline gives CDR1 DFQATT, CDR2 SNEGSKA (reference sequence).

This rearrangement joins TRBV29-1 to TRBJ1-5; TRBD1 is a possible D gene (6 bases). The CDR3 runs 13 residues. Germline V CDR1 and CDR2: SQVTM, ANQGSEA. Trimming removed 4 bases from V and 6 bases from J, with 13 bases in between. The CDR3 loop reads CSVGQAPSQPQHF. Written as DNA, the CDR3 is TGCAGCGTTGGACAGGCCCCCAGTCAGCCCCAGCATTTT.

V usage is TRBV12-3 or TRBV12-4 and J usage is TRBJ1-5; the D is unclear. Trimming cost V 8 bases and J 0 bases, with 11 bases left between them. CDR3 length: 14 amino acids. For the CDR3, the DNA is TGTGCCAGCGCTCAGGCGGGTAGCAATCAGCCCCAGCATTTT. Amino acid sequence: CASAQAGSNQPQHF.

In this sample, this clonotype turned up many times. The chain employs TRBV12-3 or TRBV12-4 and TRBJ2-1; 12 bases are a match to TRBD2. V dropped 5 bases and J dropped 0; count of bases not matched to a gene: 2. The CDR3 consists of 16 residues. CDR3 DNA: TGTGCCAGCAGTCGGACTAGCGGGGCCTCCTACAATGAGCAGTTCTTC. Protein sequence: CASSRTSGASYNEQFF.